What follows are 14 T cell receptor beta chains derived from one specimen sequenced in a study of cytomegalovirus exposure and HLA in healthy donors. The PCR had 60 Vbeta and 13 Jbeta primers. Assay used: immunoSEQ multiplex PCR; TCRdb lists only in-frame clones, some missing. The table lists more than 95,000 clones, roughly 74% of them singletons, with around 4% in the top ten. Sequencing used PBMCs. The receptors were gathered from a man aged 40-50 years in good health and CMV-seronegative.

The gene calls are TRBV4-3 and TRBJ2-7, with 7 bases fitting TRBD2. Unmatched junction bases numbered 2, after V lost 4 bases and J lost 2 bases. Germline V gene sequence: CDR1 LGHNA, CDR2 YSLEER. There are 13 residues in the CDR3. This CDR3 reads CASSPGLAYEQYF. CDR3 bases: TGCGCCAGCAGCCCAGGACTAGCCTACGAGCAGTACTTC.

This sequence joins TRBV7-2 and TRBJ2-1; D ambiguous. The V and J ends lost 5 bases and 1 base respectively, with 15 bases between them. The CDR3 extends over 16 amino acids. Germline V gene sequence: CDR1 SGHTA, CDR2 FQGNSA. The CDR3 nucleotides read TGTGCCAGCAGCCCTAGTTCAGACTCATCCTACAATGAGCAGTTCTTC. Protein: CASSPSSDSSYNEQFF.

The rearrangement links TRBV7-2 to TRBJ1-6; possibly TRBD1 for D (5 bases). This CDR3 spans 14 amino acids. Trimming shortened V by 5 bases and J by 7 bases, and 12 bases separated the two germline ends. Germline V lookup: CDR1 SGHTA, CDR2 FQGNSA. The CDR3 is CASSQGLQNSPLHF. The CDR3, as DNA: TGTGCCAGCAGCCAGGGACTGCAGAATTCACCCCTCCACTTT.

CDR3 region: CASIPQGMDNSPLHF. The DNA of the CDR3 is TGTGCCAGCATCCCACAGGGAATGGATAATTCACCCCTCCACTTT. The V and J genes are TRBV7-2 and TRBJ1-6; a weak D match, TRBD1 (6 bases). V lost 7 bases and J lost 5, with 15 bases in between. This CDR3 comprises 15 residues. The germline CDR1 and CDR2 sequences are SGHTA and FQGNSA.

V is TRBV11-2 and J is TRBJ1-1; D unresolved. With 3 bases removed from V and 5 bases from J, the gap between germline ends came to 7 bases. The CDR3 is 12 residues long. Looked up from germline, CDR1 is SGHAT and CDR2 is FQNNGV. CDR3 region: CASSFEGTEAFF. The CDR3 DNA is TGTGCCAGCAGCTTCGAGGGTACTGAAGCTTTCTTT.

V and J are TRBV28 and TRBJ1-5, with no clear D. CDR3 size: 12 residues. V lost 5 bases, J lost 6 bases, and 8 bases lay in between. CDR1 is MDHEN and CDR2 is SYDVKM in the germline V gene. The CDR3 DNA reads as TGTGCCAGCAGTCCCCCGGGTCAGCCCCAGCATTTT. Translating gives CASSPPGQPQHF.

This clone was observed once. The chain carries TRBV6-1 and TRBJ2-3, with D possibly matching TRBD1 (6 bases). The germline V gene encodes CDR1 MNHNS and CDR2 SASEGT. This CDR3 spans 15 amino acids. V lost 6 bases and J 6 bases, leaving 19 bases between the germline ends. DNA for the CDR3: TGTGCCAGCAGCCCCGGGACACAACTTATGGATACGCAGTATTTT. It codes for CASSPGTQLMDTQYF.

This clone was seen only a few times. The chain combines TRBV6-1 with TRBJ2-6; D not certain. Germline V lookup: CDR1 MNHNS, CDR2 SASEGT. Trimming took 5 bases from V and 0 from J, leaving 8 bases between them. The CDR3 contains 15 residues. CDR3 nucleotide sequence: TGTGCCAGCAGTTCAGAGGACTCTGGGGCCAACGTCCTGACTTTC. It translates to CASSSEDSGANVLTF.

This clone showed up just once. CDR3 in amino acids: CASRSSRLAGGPVDEQFF. The CDR3 DNA is TGTGCCAGCAGAAGCAGCCGATTAGCGGGGGGGCCGGTGGATGAGCAGTTCTTC. The rearrangement links TRBV7-9 to TRBJ2-1, with 11 positions matching TRBD2. Trimming at V came to 6 bases and at J to 8 bases, leaving 18 bases not matched to a gene. The CDR3 spans 18 residues. Germline-derived CDR1 and CDR2 are SEHNR and FQNEAQ (reference sequence).

This chain links TRBV5-1 with TRBJ2-2, with D unclear. V shed 6 bases and J shed 1 base, with 7 bases lying between them. Germline-derived CDR1 and CDR2 are SGHRS and YFSETQ. This CDR3 is built from 13 residues. The CDR3 nucleotides are TGCGCCAGCAAGGCAGGGAACACCGGGGAGCTGTTTTTT. Amino acid sequence: CASKAGNTGELFF.

V gene TRBV27 combines with J gene TRBJ1-5; unclear D gene. Germline CDR1 is MNHEY and CDR2 is SMNVEV (reference sequence). V lost 7 bases and J lost 5, with 9 bases in between. The CDR3 sequence is 12 residues long. CDR3 protein: CASKSEDQPQHF. CDR3 DNA: TGTGCCAGCAAGTCAGAGGATCAGCCCCAGCATTTT.

CDR3 DNA: TGTGCCAGCAGCTCCGGGGACTTCGCGTTAGGGGAGACCCAGTACTTC. This translates into CASSSGDFALGETQYF. The genes are TRBV7-9 and TRBJ2-5; a weak D match, TRBD2 (6 bases). The CDR3 spans 16 residues. CDR1 and CDR2 (germline): SEHNR, FQNEAQ (reference sequence). Trimming stripped 4 bases from V and 5 bases from J, with 20 bases between.

This chain joins TRBV5-1 and TRBJ2-1, with no clear D. The CDR3 has 14 amino acids. Deletions cut 1 base from V and 4 bases from J, with 9 bases between. CDR1 is SGHRS and CDR2 is YFSETQ in the germline V gene. The CDR3 DNA is TGCGCCAGCAGCTTGTTCCAGACATACAATGAGCAGTTCTTC. This codes for CASSLFQTYNEQFF.

The chain is built from TRBV19 and TRBJ1-4; 7 nucleotides align to TRBD1. The CDR3 covers 18 residues. Unmatched junction bases numbered 13, after V lost 6 bases and J lost 0 bases. The germline CDR1 and CDR2 sequences are LNHDA and SQIVND (reference sequence). CDR3 DNA sequence: TGTGCCAGTAGCTCCGCGCCGACAGGGCTAACAACTAATGAAAAACTGTTTTTT. Its protein is CASSSAPTGLTTNEKLFF.